The 2 T cell receptor beta chains given below trace back to one sample, sequenced in a study of T cell responses to AZD1222 COVID-19 vaccine. The protocol was immunoSEQ multiplex PCR, while the TCRdb copy is restricted to in-frame clones and leaves out a portion. Among roughly 140,000 clones, roughly 91% were seen once, and the ten largest hold 4% to 5.5%. Sequenced here: peripheral blood, sampled on day 0 of AZD1222 vaccination. These receptor sequences come from an adult in good health.

This sequence joins TRBV5-1 and TRBJ1-1, with D possibly matching TRBD1 (5 bases). Germline CDR1 reads SGHRS; CDR2 reads YFSETQ. The CDR3 covers 13 residues. The germline V and J ends were trimmed by 4 bases and 6 bases, with 13 bases remaining between them. The CDR3 reads CASSPGGGAEAFF. The DNA for the CDR3 is TGCGCCAGCAGCCCCGGTGGGGGGGCTGAAGCTTTCTTT.

The J gene is TRBJ2-7, the V gene TRBV29-1, with 8 bases matching TRBD2. The CDR3 contains 12 residues. Germline-derived CDR1 and CDR2 are SQVTM and ANQGSEA. J was trimmed by 4 bases and V by 7 bases; bases with no gene match: 6. The DNA for the CDR3 is TGCAGCGGTGGTACTAGCGGATACGAGCAGTACTTC. Its translation: CSGGTSGYEQYF.